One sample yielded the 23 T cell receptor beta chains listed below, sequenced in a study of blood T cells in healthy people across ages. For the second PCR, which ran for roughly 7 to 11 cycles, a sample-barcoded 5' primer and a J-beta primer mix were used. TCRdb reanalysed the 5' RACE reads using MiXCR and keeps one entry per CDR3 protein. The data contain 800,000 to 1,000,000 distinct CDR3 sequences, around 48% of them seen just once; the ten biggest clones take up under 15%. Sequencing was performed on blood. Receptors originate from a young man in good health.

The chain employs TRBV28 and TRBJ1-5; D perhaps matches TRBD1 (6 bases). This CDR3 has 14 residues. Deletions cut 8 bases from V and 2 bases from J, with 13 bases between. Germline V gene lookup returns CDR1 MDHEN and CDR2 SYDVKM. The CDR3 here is CASRRTAGNQPQHF. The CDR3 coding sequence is TGTGCCAGCCGAAGGACAGCCGGCAATCAGCCCCAGCATTTT.

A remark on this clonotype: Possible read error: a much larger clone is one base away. For the CDR3, the DNA is TGTGCCAGCGGCGGGGGGTTCACCGGGGAGCTGTTTTTT. Protein: CASGGGFTGELFF. The gene calls are TRBV9 and TRBJ2-2, with TRBD2 matching 8 bases. The germline CDR1 and CDR2 sequences are SGDLS and YYNGEE. J gave up 4 bases and V 7 bases, and 3 bases lay outside the gene matches. The CDR3 has 13 residues.

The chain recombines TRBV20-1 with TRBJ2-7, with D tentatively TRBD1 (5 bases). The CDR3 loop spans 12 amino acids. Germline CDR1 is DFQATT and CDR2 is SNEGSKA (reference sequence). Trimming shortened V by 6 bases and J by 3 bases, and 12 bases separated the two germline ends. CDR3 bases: TGCAGTGCAAGCGACAGAGGCTACGAGCAGTACTTC. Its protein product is CSASDRGYEQYF.

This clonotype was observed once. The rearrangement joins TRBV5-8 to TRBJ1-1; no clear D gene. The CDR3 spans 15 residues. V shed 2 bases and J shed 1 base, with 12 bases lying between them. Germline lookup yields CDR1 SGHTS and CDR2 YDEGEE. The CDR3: CASSFPSLRNTEAFF. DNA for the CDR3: TGTGCCAGCAGCTTCCCCAGTCTCAGGAACACTGAAGCTTTCTTT.

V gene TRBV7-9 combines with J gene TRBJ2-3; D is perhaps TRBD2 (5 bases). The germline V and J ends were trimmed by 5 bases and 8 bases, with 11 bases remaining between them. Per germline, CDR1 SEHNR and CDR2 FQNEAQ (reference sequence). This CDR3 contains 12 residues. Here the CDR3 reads CASSPGLGTQYF. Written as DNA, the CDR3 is TGTGCCAGCAGCCCAGGACTTGGTACGCAGTATTTT.

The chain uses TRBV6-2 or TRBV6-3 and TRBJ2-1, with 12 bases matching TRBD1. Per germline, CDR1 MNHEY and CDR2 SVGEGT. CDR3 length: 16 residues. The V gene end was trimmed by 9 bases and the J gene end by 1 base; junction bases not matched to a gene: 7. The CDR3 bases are TGTGCCAGTGAACCGGGACAGGGGGCTTCCTACAATGAGCAGTTCTTC. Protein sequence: CASEPGQGASYNEQFF.

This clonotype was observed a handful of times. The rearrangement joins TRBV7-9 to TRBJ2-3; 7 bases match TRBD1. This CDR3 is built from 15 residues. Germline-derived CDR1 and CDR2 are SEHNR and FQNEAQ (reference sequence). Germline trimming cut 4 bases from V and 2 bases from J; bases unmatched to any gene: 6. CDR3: CASSSPGQPTDTQYF. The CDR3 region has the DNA TGTGCCAGCAGCTCACCGGGACAGCCCACAGATACGCAGTATTTT.

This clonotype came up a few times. The CDR3 here is CASSPTRQYEQYF. DNA of the CDR3: TGTGCCAGCAGTCCTACCCGACAGTACGAGCAGTACTTC. The rearrangement uses TRBV12-3 or TRBV12-4 and TRBJ2-5; D is possibly TRBD1 (5 bases). The tail of the sequence fits TRBJ2-7 better, so the J call may be wrong. This CDR3 region has 13 residues.

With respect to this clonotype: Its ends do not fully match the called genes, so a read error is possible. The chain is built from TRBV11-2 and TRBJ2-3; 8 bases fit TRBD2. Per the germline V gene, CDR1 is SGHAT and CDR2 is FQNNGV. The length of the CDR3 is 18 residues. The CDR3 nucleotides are TGTGCCAGCAGCTTAGCGCGCGGGGGGATCATAAGCACGGATACGCAGTATTTT. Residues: CASSLARGGIISTDTQYF.

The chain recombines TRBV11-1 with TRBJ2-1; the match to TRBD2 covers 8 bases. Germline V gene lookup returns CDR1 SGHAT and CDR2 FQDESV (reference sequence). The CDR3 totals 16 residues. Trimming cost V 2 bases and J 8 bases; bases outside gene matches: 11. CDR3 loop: CASSLRALAVWDEQFF. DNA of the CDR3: TGTGCCAGCAGCTTACGTGCACTAGCGGTTTGGGATGAGCAGTTCTTC.

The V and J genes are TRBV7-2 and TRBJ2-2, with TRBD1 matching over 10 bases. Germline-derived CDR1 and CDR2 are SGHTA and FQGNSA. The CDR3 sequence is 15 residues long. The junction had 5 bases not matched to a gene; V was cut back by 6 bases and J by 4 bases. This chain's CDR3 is CASRRQGAVTGELFF. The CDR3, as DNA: TGTGCCAGCAGGAGACAGGGGGCCGTCACCGGGGAGCTGTTTTTT.

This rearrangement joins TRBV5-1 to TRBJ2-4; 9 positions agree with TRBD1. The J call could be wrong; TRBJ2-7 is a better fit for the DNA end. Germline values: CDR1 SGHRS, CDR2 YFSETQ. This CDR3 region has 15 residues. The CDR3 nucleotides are TGCGCCAGCAGCTTGGAGGGACAGGGAAAGATCGAGCAGTACTTC. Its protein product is CASSLEGQGKIEQYF.

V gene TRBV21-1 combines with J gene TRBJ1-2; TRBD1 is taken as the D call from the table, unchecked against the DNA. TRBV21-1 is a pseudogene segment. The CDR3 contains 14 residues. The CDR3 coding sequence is TGTGCCAGCAGCGCAAGGACAGGGATCTATGGCTACACCTTC. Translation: CASSARTGIYGYTF.

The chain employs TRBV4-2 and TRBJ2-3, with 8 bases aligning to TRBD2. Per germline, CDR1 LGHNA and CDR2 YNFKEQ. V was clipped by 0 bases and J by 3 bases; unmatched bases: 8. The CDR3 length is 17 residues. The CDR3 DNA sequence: TGTGCCAGCAGCCAAGATAACGATAGCGGGATGACAGATACGCAGTATTTT. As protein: CASSQDNDSGMTDTQYF.

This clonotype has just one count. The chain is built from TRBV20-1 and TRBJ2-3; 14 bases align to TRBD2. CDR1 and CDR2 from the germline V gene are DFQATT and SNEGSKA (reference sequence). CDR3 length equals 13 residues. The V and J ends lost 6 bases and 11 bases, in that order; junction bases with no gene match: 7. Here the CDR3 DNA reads TGCAGTGCGCCGGGACTAGCGGGAGTAGGGCAGTATTTT. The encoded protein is CSAPGLAGVGQYF.

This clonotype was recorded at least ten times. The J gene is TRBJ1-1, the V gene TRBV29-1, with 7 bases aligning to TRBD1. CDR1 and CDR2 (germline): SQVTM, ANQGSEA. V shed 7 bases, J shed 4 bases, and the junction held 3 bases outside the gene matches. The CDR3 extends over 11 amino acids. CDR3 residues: CSGRTGTEAFF. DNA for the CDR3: TGCAGCGGCAGGACAGGCACTGAAGCTTTCTTT.

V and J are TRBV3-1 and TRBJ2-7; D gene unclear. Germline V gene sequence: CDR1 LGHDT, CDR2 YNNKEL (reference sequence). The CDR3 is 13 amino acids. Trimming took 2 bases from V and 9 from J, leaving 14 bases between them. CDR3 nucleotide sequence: TGTGCCAGCAGCCAAAACCGAGGCGAGTCGCAGTACTTC. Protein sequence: CASSQNRGESQYF.

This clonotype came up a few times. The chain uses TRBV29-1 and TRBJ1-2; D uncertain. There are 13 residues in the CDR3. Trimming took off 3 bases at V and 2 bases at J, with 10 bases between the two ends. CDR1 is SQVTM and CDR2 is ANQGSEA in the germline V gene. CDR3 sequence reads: CSVDRPTNYGYTF. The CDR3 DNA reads TGCAGCGTTGACAGGCCGACCAACTATGGCTACACCTTC.

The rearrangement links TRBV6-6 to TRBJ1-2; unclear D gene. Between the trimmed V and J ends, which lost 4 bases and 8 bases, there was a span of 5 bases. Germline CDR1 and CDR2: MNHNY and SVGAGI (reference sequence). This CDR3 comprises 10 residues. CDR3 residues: CASSFAGYTF. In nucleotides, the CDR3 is TGTGCCAGCAGTTTCGCGGGCTACACCTTC.

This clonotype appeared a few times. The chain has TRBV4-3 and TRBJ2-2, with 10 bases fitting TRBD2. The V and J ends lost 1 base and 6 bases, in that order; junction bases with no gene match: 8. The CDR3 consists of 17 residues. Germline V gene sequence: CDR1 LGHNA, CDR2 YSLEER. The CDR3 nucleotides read TGCGCCAGCAGCCAAGGAGCGGGGGGGCTCTTAGCCGGGGAGCTGTTTTTT. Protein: CASSQGAGGLLAGELFF.

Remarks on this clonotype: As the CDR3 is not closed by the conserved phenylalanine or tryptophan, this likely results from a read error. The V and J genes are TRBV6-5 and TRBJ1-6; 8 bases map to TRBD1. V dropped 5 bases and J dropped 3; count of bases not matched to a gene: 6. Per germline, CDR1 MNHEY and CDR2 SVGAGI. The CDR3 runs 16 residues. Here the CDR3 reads CASSLQGAGYNSPLHL. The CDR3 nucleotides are TGTGCCAGCAGTCTTCAGGGGGCCGGCTATAATTCACCCCTCCACCTT.

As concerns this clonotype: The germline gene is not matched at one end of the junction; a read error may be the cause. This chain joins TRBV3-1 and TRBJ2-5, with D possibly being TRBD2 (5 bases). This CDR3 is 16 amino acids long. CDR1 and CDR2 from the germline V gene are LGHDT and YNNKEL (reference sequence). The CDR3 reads CAGSQGTGNIQETQYF. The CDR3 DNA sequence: TGTGCCGGCAGCCAAGGAACGGGGAACATCCAAGAGACCCAGTACTTC.

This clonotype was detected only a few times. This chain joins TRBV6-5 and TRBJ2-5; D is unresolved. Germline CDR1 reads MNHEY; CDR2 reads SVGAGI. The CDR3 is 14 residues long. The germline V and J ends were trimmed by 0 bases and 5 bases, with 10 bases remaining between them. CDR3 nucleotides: TGTGCCAGCAGTTACTCCGACCCCGGGGAGACCCAGTACTTC. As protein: CASSYSDPGETQYF.